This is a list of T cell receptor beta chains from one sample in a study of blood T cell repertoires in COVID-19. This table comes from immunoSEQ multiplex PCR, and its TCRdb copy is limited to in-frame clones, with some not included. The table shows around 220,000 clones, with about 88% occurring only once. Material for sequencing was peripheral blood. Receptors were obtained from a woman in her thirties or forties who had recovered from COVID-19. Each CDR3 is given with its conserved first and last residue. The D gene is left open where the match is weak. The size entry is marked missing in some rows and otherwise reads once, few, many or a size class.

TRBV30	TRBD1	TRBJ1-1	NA	CAGYRGAMNTEAFF	TGTGCCGGATACAGGGGGGCAATGAACACTGAAGCTTTCTTT
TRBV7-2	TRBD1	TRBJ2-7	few	CASSFWAGQGDEQYF	TGTGCCAGCAGCTTTTGGGCGGGACAGGGGGACGAGCAGTACTTC
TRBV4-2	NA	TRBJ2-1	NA	CASSQERQAYNEQFF	TGTGCCAGCAGCCAAGAGAGACAGGCTTACAATGAGCAGTTCTTC
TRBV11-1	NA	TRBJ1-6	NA	CASSSDFTAPLHF	TGTGCCAGCAGCTCCGACTTTACGGCACCCCTCCACTTT
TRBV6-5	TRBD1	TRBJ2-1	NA	CASTGGNRGVGEQFF	TGTGCCAGCACTGGAGGGAACAGGGGGGTCGGTGAGCAGTTCTTC
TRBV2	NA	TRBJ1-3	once	CASSEGGLRNTIYF	TGTGCCAGCAGTGAAGGAGGGCTGAGAAACACCATATATTTT
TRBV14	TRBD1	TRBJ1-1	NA	CASSGGRTGATEAFF	TGTGCCAGCAGTGGGGGTCGGACAGGGGCCACTGAAGCTTTCTTT
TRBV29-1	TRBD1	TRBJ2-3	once	CSGGQSTDTQYF	TGCAGCGGGGGACAGAGCACAGATACGCAGTATTTT
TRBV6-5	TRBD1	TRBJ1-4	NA	CASGTGAGKLFF	TGTGCCAGCGGGACAGGCGCTGGAAAACTGTTTTTT
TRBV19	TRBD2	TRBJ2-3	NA	CASSIAGGTSGRAMDTQYF	TGTGCCAGTAGTATTGCAGGGGGGACTAGCGGGAGGGCCATGGATACGCAGTATTTT
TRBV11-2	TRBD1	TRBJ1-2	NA	CASSIGTAERNYGYTF	TGTGCCAGCAGCATCGGGACAGCCGAACGAAACTATGGCTACACCTTC
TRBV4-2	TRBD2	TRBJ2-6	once	CASSLGGAGGPGANVLTF	TGTGCCAGCAGCCTAGGGGGAGCGGGGGGGCCTGGGGCCAACGTCCTGACTTTC
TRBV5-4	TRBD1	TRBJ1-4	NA	CATARQGYEKLFF	TGTGCCACTGCGAGACAGGGATATGAAAAACTGTTTTTT
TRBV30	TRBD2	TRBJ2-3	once	CAWSLLAGSSTDTQYF	TGTGCCTGGAGTTTACTAGCGGGAAGTAGCACAGATACGCAGTATTTT
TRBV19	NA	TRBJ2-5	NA	CASSMGGRRSQETQYF	TGTGCCAGTAGTATGGGGGGACGGCGGTCACAAGAGACCCAGTACTTC